The clone carrying this TCR beta chain came up a few times. Its specificity is not known. These data are taken from a study of T-cell memory formation after mild COVID-19. Findings and limits, study-wide: CD4/CD8 balance held among clones contracting day 15 to 85, and later expanders leaned CD4+.

TCRdb ran MiXCR on the 5' RACE reads and lists one entry per CDR3 protein. The sample consists of roughly 200,000 distinct CDR3 sequences, 15% to 20% of them appearing once. Germline CDR1 SGHRS, CDR2 YFSETQ. CDR3 length equals 15 residues. With 5 bases clipped from V and 8 bases from J, the junction kept 13 bases outside the gene matches. Sequenced material: PBMCs or a T cell subset sorted from them (not recorded which). This receptor was obtained from an adult woman who had mild COVID-19 (a few samples of this study predate the infection). Cell type and time point are not known. V and J are TRBV5-1 and TRBJ2-1; the match to TRBD1 covers 7 bases. The CDR3 sequence: CASRLGTANVDEQFF. The CDR3 DNA sequence: TGCGCCAGCAGACTCGGGACAGCGAACGTGGATGAGCAGTTCTTC.